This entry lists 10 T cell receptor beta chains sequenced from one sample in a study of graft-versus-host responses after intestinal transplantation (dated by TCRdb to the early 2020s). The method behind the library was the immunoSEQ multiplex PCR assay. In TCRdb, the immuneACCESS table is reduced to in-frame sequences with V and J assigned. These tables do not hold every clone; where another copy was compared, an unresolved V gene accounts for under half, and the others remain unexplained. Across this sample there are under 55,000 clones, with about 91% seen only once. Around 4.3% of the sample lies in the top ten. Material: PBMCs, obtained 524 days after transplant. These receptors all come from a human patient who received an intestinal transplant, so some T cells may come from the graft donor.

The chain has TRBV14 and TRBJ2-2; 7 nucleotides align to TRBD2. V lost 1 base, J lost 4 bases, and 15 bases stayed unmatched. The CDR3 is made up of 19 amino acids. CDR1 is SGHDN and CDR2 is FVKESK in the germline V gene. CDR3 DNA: TGTGCCAGCAGCCAAGGGGGCGGGAGCGGCATTCGTAGCACCGGGGAGCTGTTTTTT. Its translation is CASSQGGGSGIRSTGELFF. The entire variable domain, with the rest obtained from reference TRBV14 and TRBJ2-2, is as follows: EAGVTQFPSHSVIEKGQTVTLRCDPISGHDNLYWYRRVMGKEIKFLLHFVKESKQDESGMPNNRFLAERTGGTYSTLKVQPAELEDSGVYFCASSQGGGSGIRSTGELFFGEGSRLTVL.

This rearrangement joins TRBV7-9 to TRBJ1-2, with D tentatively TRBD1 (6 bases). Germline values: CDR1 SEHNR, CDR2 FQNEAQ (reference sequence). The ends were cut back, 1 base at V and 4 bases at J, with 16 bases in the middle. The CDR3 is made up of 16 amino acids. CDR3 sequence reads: CASSLGSGGVGYGYTF. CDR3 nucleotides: TGTGCCAGCAGCTTAGGTTCGGGGGGCGTCGGCTATGGCTACACCTTC.

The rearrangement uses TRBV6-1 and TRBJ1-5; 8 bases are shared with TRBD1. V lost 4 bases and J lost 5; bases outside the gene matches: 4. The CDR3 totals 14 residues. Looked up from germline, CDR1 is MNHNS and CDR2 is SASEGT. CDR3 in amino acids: CASSGQGSYQPQHF. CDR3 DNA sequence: TGTGCCAGCAGTGGACAGGGGTCGTATCAGCCCCAGCATTTT.

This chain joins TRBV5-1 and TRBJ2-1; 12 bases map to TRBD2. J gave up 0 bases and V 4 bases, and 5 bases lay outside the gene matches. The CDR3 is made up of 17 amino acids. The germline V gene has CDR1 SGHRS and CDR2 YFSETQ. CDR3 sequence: CASSVGLAGYSYNEQFF. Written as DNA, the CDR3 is TGCGCCAGCAGCGTGGGACTAGCGGGTTACTCCTACAATGAGCAGTTCTTC.

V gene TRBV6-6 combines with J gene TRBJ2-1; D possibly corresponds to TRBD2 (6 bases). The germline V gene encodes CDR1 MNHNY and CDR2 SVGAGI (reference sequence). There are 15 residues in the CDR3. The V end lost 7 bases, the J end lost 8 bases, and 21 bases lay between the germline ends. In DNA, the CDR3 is TGTGCCAGCACCGCCTGGCGCGGGAAATTCGATGAGCAGTTCTTC. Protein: CASTAWRGKFDEQFF.

The CDR3 region is CASSLTPGQVGTQYF. CDR3 coding DNA: TGTGCCAGCAGTTTAACCCCGGGACAGGTGGGGACCCAGTACTTC. The chain employs TRBV27 and TRBJ2-5; 8 positions match TRBD1. CDR1 is MNHEY, CDR2 SMNVEV, per germline (reference sequence). The CDR3 is made up of 15 amino acids. J lost 7 bases, V lost 2 bases, and 9 bases had no gene match.

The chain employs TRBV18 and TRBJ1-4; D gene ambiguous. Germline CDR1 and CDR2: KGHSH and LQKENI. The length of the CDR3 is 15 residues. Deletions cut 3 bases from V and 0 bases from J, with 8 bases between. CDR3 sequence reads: CASSPAGTTNEKLFF. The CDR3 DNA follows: TGTGCCAGCTCACCGGCGGGCACAACTAATGAAAAACTGTTTTTT.

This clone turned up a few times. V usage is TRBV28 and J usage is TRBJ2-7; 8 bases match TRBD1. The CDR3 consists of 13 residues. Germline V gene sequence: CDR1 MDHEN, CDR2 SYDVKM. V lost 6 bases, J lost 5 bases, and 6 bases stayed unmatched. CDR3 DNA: TGTGCCAGCAGCTTACAGGGGGGACACGAGCAGTACTTC. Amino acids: CASSLQGGHEQYF.

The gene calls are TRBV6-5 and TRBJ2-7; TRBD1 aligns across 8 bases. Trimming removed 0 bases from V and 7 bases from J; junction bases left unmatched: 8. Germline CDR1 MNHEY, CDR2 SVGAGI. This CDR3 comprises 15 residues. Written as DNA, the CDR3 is TGTGCCAGCAGTTACTCGACAGGGGAGACAGGGGAGCAGTACTTC. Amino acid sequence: CASSYSTGETGEQYF.

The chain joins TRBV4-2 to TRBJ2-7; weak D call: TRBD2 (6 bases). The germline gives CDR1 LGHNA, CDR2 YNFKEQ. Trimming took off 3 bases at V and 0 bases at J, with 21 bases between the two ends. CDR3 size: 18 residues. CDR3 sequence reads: CASSQRASLGGDSYEQYF. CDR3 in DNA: TGTGCCAGCAGCCAGCGAGCCTCCCTAGGAGGGGACTCCTACGAGCAGTACTTC.